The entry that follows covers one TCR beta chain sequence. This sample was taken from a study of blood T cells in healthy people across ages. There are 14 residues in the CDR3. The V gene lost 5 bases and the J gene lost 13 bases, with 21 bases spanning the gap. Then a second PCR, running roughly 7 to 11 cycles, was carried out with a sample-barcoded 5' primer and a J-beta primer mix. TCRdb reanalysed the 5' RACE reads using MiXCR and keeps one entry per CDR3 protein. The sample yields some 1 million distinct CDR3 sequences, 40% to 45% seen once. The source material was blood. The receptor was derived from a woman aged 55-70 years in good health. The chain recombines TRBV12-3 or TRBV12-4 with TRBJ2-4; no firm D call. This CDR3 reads CASSARNGYGEQYF. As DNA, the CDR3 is TGTGCCAGCAGTGCCAGGAATGGATACGGTGAGCAGTACTTC.